This is a list of T cell receptor beta chains from one sample in a study of blood T cell repertoires in COVID-19. Method: immunoSEQ multiplex PCR; TCRdb's copy keeps in-frame clones and lacks some. The data hold roughly 100,000 clones, with roughly 85% observed a single time. Sequencing used peripheral blood. All receptors derive from a woman aged 65 to 85 with active or convalescent COVID-19. Both conserved end residues are part of each CDR3. The order of the fields is clone size, D gene, J gene, V gene, CDR3 length, CDR3 DNA, CDR3 protein. A D gene is named only where the DNA matches it firmly. Clone sizes are given selectively: once, few, many, or a class where the clone is expanded.

clone_size: -
d_call: -
j_call: TRBJ2-2
v_call: TRBV7-2
cdr3_length: 14
cdr3_nt: TGTGCCAGCAGTTCTCAGGGGAACACCGGGGAGCTGTTTTTT
cdr3_aa: CASSSQGNTGELFF

clone_size: once
d_call: -
j_call: TRBJ2-7
v_call: TRBV7-2
cdr3_length: 13
cdr3_nt: TGTGCCAGCAGCACCGGGACTCCGTACGAGCAGTACTTC
cdr3_aa: CASSTGTPYEQYF

clone_size: -
d_call: -
j_call: TRBJ2-3
v_call: TRBV7-8
cdr3_length: 14
cdr3_nt: TGTGCCAGCAGCTTAGCGTCTGGCACAGATACGCAGTATTTT
cdr3_aa: CASSLASGTDTQYF

clone_size: few
d_call: TRBD1
j_call: TRBJ1-1
v_call: TRBV6-5
cdr3_length: 14
cdr3_nt: TGTGCCAGCAGTCCCCAGACAGGGTTCGCTGAAGCTTTCTTT
cdr3_aa: CASSPQTGFAEAFF

clone_size: few
d_call: -
j_call: TRBJ1-1
v_call: TRBV7-2
cdr3_length: 15
cdr3_nt: TGTGCCAGCAGTCGCGTACAGGCGACGGGCACTGAAGCTTTCTTT
cdr3_aa: CASSRVQATGTEAFF

clone_size: -
d_call: TRBD1
j_call: TRBJ1-2
v_call: TRBV9
cdr3_length: 15
cdr3_nt: TGTGCCAGCAGCGTAGGGGACAGTACTAACTATGGCTACACCTTC
cdr3_aa: CASSVGDSTNYGYTF

clone_size: -
d_call: -
j_call: TRBJ1-1
v_call: TRBV7-2
cdr3_length: 15
cdr3_nt: TGTGCCAGCAGCTTAGGGAGTTTCGGGAACACTGAAGCTTTCTTT
cdr3_aa: CASSLGSFGNTEAFF

clone_size: -
d_call: -
j_call: TRBJ2-7
v_call: TRBV9
cdr3_length: 14
cdr3_nt: TGTGCCAGCAGCGTACAGGGATCTTCGCTCGAGCAGTACTTC
cdr3_aa: CASSVQGSSLEQYF

clone_size: -
d_call: -
j_call: TRBJ2-6
v_call: TRBV27
cdr3_length: 14
cdr3_nt: TGTGCCAGCAGTTTATACACTGGGGCCAACGTCCTGACTTTC
cdr3_aa: CASSLYTGANVLTF

clone_size: -
d_call: TRBD2
j_call: TRBJ2-5
v_call: TRBV2
cdr3_length: 15
cdr3_nt: TGTGCCAGCAGCCTATCTAGCGGGGGGTTTGAGACCCAGTACTTC
cdr3_aa: CASSLSSGGFETQYF

clone_size: -
d_call: TRBD1
j_call: TRBJ2-1
v_call: TRBV6-1
cdr3_length: 15
cdr3_nt: TGTGCCAGCAGTGAGGAAGGGGGCTTTTACAATGAGCAGTTCTTC
cdr3_aa: CASSEEGGFYNEQFF

clone_size: -
d_call: TRBD1
j_call: TRBJ2-7
v_call: TRBV11-2
cdr3_length: 14
cdr3_nt: TGTGCCAGCAGCGACCAGACAGGGGGCTACGAGCAGTACTTC
cdr3_aa: CASSDQTGGYEQYF

clone_size: -
d_call: TRBD2
j_call: TRBJ2-1
v_call: TRBV19
cdr3_length: 18
cdr3_nt: TGTGCCAGTAGTGGTGGCAGCGGGGGGACGAGCTCCTACAATGAGCAGTTCTTC
cdr3_aa: CASSGGSGGTSSYNEQFF

clone_size: -
d_call: -
j_call: TRBJ2-5
v_call: TRBV7-9
cdr3_length: 13
cdr3_nt: TGTGCCAGCACGACAGCTGACCAAGAGACCCAGTACTTC
cdr3_aa: CASTTADQETQYF

clone_size: -
d_call: -
j_call: TRBJ1-1
v_call: TRBV11-2
cdr3_length: 15
cdr3_nt: TGTGCCAGCAGCCGCCGCCAGGGGCAGGGCACTGAAGCTTTCTTT
cdr3_aa: CASSRRQGQGTEAFF

clone_size: -
d_call: -
j_call: TRBJ2-1
v_call: TRBV4-2
cdr3_length: 16
cdr3_nt: TGTGCCAGCAGCCAAGATCAGGGAATAATAGCCAATGAGCAGTTCTTC
cdr3_aa: CASSQDQGIIANEQFF

clone_size: -
d_call: -
j_call: TRBJ2-5
v_call: TRBV7-8
cdr3_length: 13
cdr3_nt: TGTGCCAGCAGCTTCAGGCCTCGAGAGACCCAGTACTTC
cdr3_aa: CASSFRPRETQYF

clone_size: -
d_call: TRBD1
j_call: TRBJ1-5
v_call: TRBV19
cdr3_length: 16
cdr3_nt: TGTGCCAGTAGTACTACCGGGCAGGGGGCCGGGCAGCCCCAGCATTTT
cdr3_aa: CASSTTGQGAGQPQHF

clone_size: -
d_call: TRBD1
j_call: TRBJ1-1
v_call: TRBV5-1
cdr3_length: 16
cdr3_nt: TGCGCCAGCCGATCGGGACAGGGGGGCATGAACACTGAAGCTTTCTTT
cdr3_aa: CASRSGQGGMNTEAFF

clone_size: -
d_call: -
j_call: TRBJ2-3
v_call: TRBV6-2/TRBV6-3
cdr3_length: 18
cdr3_nt: TGTGCCAGCAGTTACTCGACGGATAAACTAGCCAGCACAGATACGCAGTATTTT
cdr3_aa: CASSYSTDKLASTDTQYF

clone_size: -
d_call: TRBD1
j_call: TRBJ1-3
v_call: TRBV7-2
cdr3_length: 13
cdr3_nt: TGTGCCAGCAGCTGGGGACAGGAGGTCACCATATATTTT
cdr3_aa: CASSWGQEVTIYF

clone_size: few
d_call: TRBD1
j_call: TRBJ1-2
v_call: TRBV3-1/TRBV3-2
cdr3_length: 14
cdr3_nt: TGTGCCAGCAGCCGCGGGACAGGGAACTATGGCTACACCTTC
cdr3_aa: CASSRGTGNYGYTF

clone_size: -
d_call: TRBD2
j_call: TRBJ2-7
v_call: TRBV4-1
cdr3_length: 16
cdr3_nt: TGCGCCAGCAGCCAAGATAACCCAGCGGGAGTATACGAGCAGTACTTC
cdr3_aa: CASSQDNPAGVYEQYF

clone_size: -
d_call: -
j_call: TRBJ2-1
v_call: TRBV5-1
cdr3_length: 19
cdr3_nt: TGCGCCAGCAGCTTGGATACCAACAGTAGGGGATACTCCTACAATGAGCAGTTCTTC
cdr3_aa: CASSLDTNSRGYSYNEQFF

clone_size: -
d_call: -
j_call: TRBJ1-2
v_call: TRBV27
cdr3_length: 14
cdr3_nt: TGTGCCAGCAGTACCAGGGAAGGTAACTATGGCTACACCTTC
cdr3_aa: CASSTREGNYGYTF

clone_size: -
d_call: -
j_call: TRBJ2-3
v_call: TRBV6-1
cdr3_length: 16
cdr3_nt: TGTGCCAGCAGTGAATCGGTGGGGGCAAGAGCAGATACGCAGTATTTT
cdr3_aa: CASSESVGARADTQYF

clone_size: -
d_call: -
j_call: TRBJ2-7
v_call: TRBV20-1
cdr3_length: 11
cdr3_nt: TGCAGTGCTAGAGATCCAGACGAGCAGTACTTC
cdr3_aa: CSARDPDEQYF

clone_size: -
d_call: TRBD1
j_call: TRBJ1-6
v_call: TRBV28
cdr3_length: 16
cdr3_nt: TGTGCCAGCAGTTTGGAGACAGGGGCTTATAATTCACCCCTCCACTTT
cdr3_aa: CASSLETGAYNSPLHF

clone_size: -
d_call: -
j_call: TRBJ2-2
v_call: TRBV11-2
cdr3_length: 14
cdr3_nt: TGTGCCAGCGGATTAACGAGGGCCCGCGGGGAGCTGTTTTTT
cdr3_aa: CASGLTRARGELFF

clone_size: once
d_call: -
j_call: TRBJ1-2
v_call: TRBV6-5
cdr3_length: 14
cdr3_nt: TGTGCCAGCAGCTTCCTCAGGGCCACAGGGGGCTACACCTTC
cdr3_aa: CASSFLRATGGYTF

clone_size: -
d_call: TRBD2
j_call: TRBJ2-4
v_call: TRBV15
cdr3_length: 17
cdr3_nt: TGTGCCACCAGCGTCTACAGCGTGGCTAGCGGTAAAAACATTCAGTACTTC
cdr3_aa: CATSVYSVASGKNIQYF

clone_size: -
d_call: -
j_call: TRBJ1-4
v_call: TRBV15
cdr3_length: 17
cdr3_nt: TGTGCCACCACCGGCTGGGTAGGGGGAGGGGAGGATGAAAAACTGTTTTTT
cdr3_aa: CATTGWVGGGEDEKLFF

clone_size: -
d_call: -
j_call: TRBJ1-2
v_call: TRBV6-5
cdr3_length: 13
cdr3_nt: TGTGCCAGCAGACTGAACTCTAACTATGGCTACACCTTC
cdr3_aa: CASRLNSNYGYTF

clone_size: -
d_call: TRBD1
j_call: TRBJ1-5
v_call: TRBV28
cdr3_length: 12
cdr3_nt: TGTGCCAGCAGGGGGGGACAGGGCCTAGAGAATTTT
cdr3_aa: CASRGGQGLENF

clone_size: once
d_call: -
j_call: TRBJ1-5
v_call: TRBV7-8
cdr3_length: 15
cdr3_nt: TGTGCCAGCAGCCGAGGGTTGGAGGCCCGTCAGCCCCAGCATTTT
cdr3_aa: CASSRGLEARQPQHF

clone_size: -
d_call: -
j_call: TRBJ2-7
v_call: TRBV5-4
cdr3_length: 17
cdr3_nt: TGTGCCAGCAGCGATCCTACCCTGCGGGGTAGCTCCTACGAGCAGTACTTC
cdr3_aa: CASSDPTLRGSSYEQYF

clone_size: -
d_call: TRBD2
j_call: TRBJ2-3
v_call: TRBV18
cdr3_length: 18
cdr3_nt: TGTGCCAGCTCACCACCGGGACTAGCGGGGGCCCGCACAGATACGCAGTATTTT
cdr3_aa: CASSPPGLAGARTDTQYF

clone_size: -
d_call: -
j_call: TRBJ2-7
v_call: TRBV2
cdr3_length: 14
cdr3_nt: TGTGCCAGCAGTGAGGAGAGGTCCTTTAACGAGCAGTACTTC
cdr3_aa: CASSEERSFNEQYF

clone_size: -
d_call: TRBD1
j_call: TRBJ2-7
v_call: TRBV19
cdr3_length: 15
cdr3_nt: TGTGCCAGTAGTATTAGATGGACAGGGACCTACGAGCAGTACTTC
cdr3_aa: CASSIRWTGTYEQYF

clone_size: -
d_call: -
j_call: TRBJ1-4
v_call: TRBV2
cdr3_length: 13
cdr3_nt: TGTGCCAGCAGCCTTGGACTAAATGAAAAACTGTTTTTT
cdr3_aa: CASSLGLNEKLFF

clone_size: -
d_call: -
j_call: TRBJ2-1
v_call: TRBV10-1
cdr3_length: 15
cdr3_nt: TGCGCCAGCAGTGAATGGGGGGCAGGGGGCAATGAGCAGTTCTTC
cdr3_aa: CASSEWGAGGNEQFF

clone_size: -
d_call: -
j_call: TRBJ2-7
v_call: TRBV7-6
cdr3_length: 16
cdr3_nt: TGTGCCAGCAGCCAAATCGTAACAGGGAGTTCGGACGAGCAGTACTTC
cdr3_aa: CASSQIVTGSSDEQYF

clone_size: -
d_call: TRBD2
j_call: TRBJ2-5
v_call: TRBV27
cdr3_length: 15
cdr3_nt: TGTGCCAGCAGTTTAACTAGCGGGGGTCCGGAGACCCAGTACTTC
cdr3_aa: CASSLTSGGPETQYF

clone_size: -
d_call: -
j_call: TRBJ2-1
v_call: TRBV7-6
cdr3_length: 16
cdr3_nt: TGTGCCAGCAGCTTTTACGCGCCCAAGGTCAGGAATGAGCAGTTCTTC
cdr3_aa: CASSFYAPKVRNEQFF